This T cell receptor beta chain is drawn from a study of cytomegalovirus exposure and HLA in healthy donors. This CDR3 is built from 16 residues. Trimming removed 2 bases from V and 0 bases from J, with 14 bases in between. CDR1 is KGHSH and CDR2 is LQKENI in the germline V gene. The study, taken as a whole, reports: Despite most TCR sequences being rare, some public TCRs occurred in many donors. Differences between HLA loci emerged in a later analysis of TCR association rates, with DRB1 most and HLA-C fewest. In a later analysis, at a false discovery rate of 0.05, 15,000 to 20,000 TCR beta sequences matched HLA alleles. A list of 150 or so TCR beta chains associated with cytomegalovirus was given.

In the case of this clone: The antigen remains undetermined.

Primers for the PCR totalled 60 Vbeta and 13 Jbeta. The repertoire was sequenced with immunoSEQ multiplex PCR; TCRdb's copy has only in-frame clones and lacks some. This repertoire shows 63,000 or so clones, about three quarters found once; its top ten account for nearly 7.5%. This receptor was obtained from a woman in her 30s in good health and CMV-seropositive. The chain combines TRBV18 with TRBJ2-7; no reliable D call. Sequences were obtained from PBMCs. CDR3 in amino acids: CASSPIFGYDSYEQYF. The CDR3 nucleotides read TGTGCCAGCTCACCAATCTTCGGGTATGACTCCTACGAGCAGTACTTC. Full variable domain (missing parts from reference TRBV18 and TRBJ2-7): NAGVMQNPRHLVRRRGQEARLRCSPMKGHSHVYWYRQLPEEGLKFMVYLQKENIIDESGMPKERFSAEFPKEGPSILRIQQVVRGDSAAYFCASSPIFGYDSYEQYFGPGTRLTVT.